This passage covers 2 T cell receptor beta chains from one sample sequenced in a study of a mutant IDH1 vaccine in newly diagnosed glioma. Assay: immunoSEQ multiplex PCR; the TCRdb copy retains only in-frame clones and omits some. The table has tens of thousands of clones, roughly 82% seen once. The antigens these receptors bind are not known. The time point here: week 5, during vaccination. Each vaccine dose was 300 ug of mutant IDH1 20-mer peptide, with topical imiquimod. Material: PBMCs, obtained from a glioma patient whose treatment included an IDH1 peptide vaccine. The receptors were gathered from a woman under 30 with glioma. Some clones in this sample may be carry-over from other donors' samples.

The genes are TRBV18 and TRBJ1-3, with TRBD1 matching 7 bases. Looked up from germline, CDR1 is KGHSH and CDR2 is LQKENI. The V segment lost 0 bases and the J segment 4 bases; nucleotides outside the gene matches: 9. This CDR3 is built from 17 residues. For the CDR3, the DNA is TGTGCCAGCTCACCACCCGGGACAGAACACCGCGGAAACACCATATATTTT. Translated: CASSPPGTEHRGNTIYF.

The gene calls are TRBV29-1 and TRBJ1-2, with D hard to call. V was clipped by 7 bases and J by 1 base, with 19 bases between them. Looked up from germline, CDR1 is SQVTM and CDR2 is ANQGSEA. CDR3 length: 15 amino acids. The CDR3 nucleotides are TGCAGCGCCACCGTGTCCGAAACAGATAACTATGGCTACACCTTC. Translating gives CSATVSETDNYGYTF.